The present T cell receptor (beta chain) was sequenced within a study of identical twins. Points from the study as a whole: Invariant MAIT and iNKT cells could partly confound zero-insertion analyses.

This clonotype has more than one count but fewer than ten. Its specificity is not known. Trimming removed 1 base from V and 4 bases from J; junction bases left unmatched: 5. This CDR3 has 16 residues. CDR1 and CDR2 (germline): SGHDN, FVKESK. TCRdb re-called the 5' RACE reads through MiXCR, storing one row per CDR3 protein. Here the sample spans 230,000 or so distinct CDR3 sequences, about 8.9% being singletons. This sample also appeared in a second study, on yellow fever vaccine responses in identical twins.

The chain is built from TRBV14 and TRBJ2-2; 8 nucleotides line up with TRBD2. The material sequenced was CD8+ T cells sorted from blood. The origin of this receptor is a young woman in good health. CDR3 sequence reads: CASSQGVAGFTGELFF. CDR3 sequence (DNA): TGTGCCAGCAGCCAAGGAGTAGCGGGGTTCACCGGGGAGCTGTTTTTT.